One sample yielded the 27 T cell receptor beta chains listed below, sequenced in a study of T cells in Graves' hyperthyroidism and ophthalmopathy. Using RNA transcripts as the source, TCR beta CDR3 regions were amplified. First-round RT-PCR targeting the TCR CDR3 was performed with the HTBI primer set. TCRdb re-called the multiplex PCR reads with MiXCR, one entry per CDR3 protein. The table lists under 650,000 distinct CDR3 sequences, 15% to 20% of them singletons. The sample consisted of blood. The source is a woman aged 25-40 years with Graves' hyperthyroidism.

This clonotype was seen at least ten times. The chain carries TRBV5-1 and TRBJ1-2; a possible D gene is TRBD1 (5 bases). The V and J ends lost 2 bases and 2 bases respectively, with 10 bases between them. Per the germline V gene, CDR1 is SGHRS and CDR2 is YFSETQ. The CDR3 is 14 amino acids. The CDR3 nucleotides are TGCGCCAGCAGCTTCGGGACGGCGAACTATGGCTACACCTTC. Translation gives CASSFGTANYGYTF.

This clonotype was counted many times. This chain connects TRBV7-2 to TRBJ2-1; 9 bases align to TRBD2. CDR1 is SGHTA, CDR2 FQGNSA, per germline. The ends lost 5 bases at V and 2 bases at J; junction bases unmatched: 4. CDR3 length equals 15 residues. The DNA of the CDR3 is TGTGCCAGCAGCGGCGCGGGGGGGCCCTACAATGAGCAGTTCTTC. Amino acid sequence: CASSGAGGPYNEQFF.

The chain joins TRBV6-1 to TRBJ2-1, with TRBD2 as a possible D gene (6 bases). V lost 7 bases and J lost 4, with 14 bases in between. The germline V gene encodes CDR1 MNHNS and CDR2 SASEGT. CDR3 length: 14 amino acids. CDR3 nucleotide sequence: TGTGCCAGCACCTTTAGCGGACCTTACAATGAGCAGTTCTTC. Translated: CASTFSGPYNEQFF.

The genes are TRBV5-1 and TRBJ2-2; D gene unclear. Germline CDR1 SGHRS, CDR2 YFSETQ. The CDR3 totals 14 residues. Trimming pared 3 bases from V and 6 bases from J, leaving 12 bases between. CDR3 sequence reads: CASSSLPPAGELFF. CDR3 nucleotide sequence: TGCGCCAGCAGCTCCCTACCCCCGGCCGGGGAGCTGTTTTTT.

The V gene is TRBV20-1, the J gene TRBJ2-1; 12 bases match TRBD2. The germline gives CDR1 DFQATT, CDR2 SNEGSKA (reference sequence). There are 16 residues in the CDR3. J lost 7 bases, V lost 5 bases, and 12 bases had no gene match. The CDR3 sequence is CSADPTSGSVGNEQFF. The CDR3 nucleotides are TGCAGTGCTGACCCGACTAGCGGGAGTGTTGGGAATGAGCAGTTCTTC.

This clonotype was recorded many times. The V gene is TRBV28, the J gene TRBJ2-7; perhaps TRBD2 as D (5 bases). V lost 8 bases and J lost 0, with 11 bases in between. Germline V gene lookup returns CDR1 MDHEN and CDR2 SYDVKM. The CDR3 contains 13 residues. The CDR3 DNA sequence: TGTGCCAGCGCGGGCCCAAGCTCCTACGAGCAGTACTTC. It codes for CASAGPSSYEQYF. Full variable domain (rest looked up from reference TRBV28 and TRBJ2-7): DVKVTQSSRYLVKRTGEKVFLECVQDMDHENMFWYRQDPGLGLRLIYFSYDVKMKEKGDIPEGYSVSREKKERFSLILESASTNQTSMYLCASAGPSSYEQYFGPGTRLTVT.

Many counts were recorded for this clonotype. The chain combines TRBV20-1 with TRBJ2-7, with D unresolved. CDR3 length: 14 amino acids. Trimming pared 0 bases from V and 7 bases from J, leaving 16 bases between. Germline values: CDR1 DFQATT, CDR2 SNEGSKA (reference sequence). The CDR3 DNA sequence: TGCAGTGCTAGAGAGGGCGGCCAAACGAGGGAGCAGTACTTC. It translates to CSAREGGQTREQYF.

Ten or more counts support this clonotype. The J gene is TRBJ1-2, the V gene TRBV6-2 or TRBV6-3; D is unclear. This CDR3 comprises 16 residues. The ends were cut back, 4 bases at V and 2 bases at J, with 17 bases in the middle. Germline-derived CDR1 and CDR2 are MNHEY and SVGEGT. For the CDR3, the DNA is TGTGCCAGCAGTTCGTCGCCTTGGCGGAAGAACTATGGCTACACCTTC. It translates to CASSSSPWRKNYGYTF.

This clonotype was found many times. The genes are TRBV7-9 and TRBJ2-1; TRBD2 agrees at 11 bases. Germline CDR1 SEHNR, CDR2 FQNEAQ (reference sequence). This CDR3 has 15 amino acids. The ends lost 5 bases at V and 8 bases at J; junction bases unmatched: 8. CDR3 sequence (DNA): TGTGCCAGCAGCCTCACTAGCGGGAGTTGGGATGAGCAGTTCTTC. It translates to CASSLTSGSWDEQFF.

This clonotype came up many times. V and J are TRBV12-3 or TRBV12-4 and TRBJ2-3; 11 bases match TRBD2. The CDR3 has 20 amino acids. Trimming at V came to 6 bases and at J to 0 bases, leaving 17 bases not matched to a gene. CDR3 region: CASSSTTGTSGTVSTDTQYF. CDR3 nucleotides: TGTGCCAGCAGCTCCACCACCGGGACTAGCGGAACGGTCAGCACAGATACGCAGTATTTT.

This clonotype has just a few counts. CDR3 bases: TGTGCCTGGAGTTGGCGGAGGGGCGGCTACACCTTC. Its protein is CAWSWRRGGYTF. The chain is built from TRBV30 and TRBJ1-2; D perhaps matches TRBD1 (5 bases). Trimming removed 2 bases from V and 8 bases from J, with 12 bases in between. Per germline, CDR1 GTSNPN and CDR2 SVGIG (reference sequence). CDR3 length: 12 residues.

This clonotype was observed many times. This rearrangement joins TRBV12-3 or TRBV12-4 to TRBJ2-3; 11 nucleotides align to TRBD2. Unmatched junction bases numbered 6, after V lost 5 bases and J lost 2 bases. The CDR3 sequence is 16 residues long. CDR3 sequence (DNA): TGTGCCAGCAGTCTGCCTAGCGGGAGGTTCACAGATACGCAGTATTTT. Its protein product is CASSLPSGRFTDTQYF.

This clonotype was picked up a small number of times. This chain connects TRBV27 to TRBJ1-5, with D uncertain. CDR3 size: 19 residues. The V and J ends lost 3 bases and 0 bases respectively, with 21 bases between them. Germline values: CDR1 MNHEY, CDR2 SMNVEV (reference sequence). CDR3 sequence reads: CASSFLDHLMANSNQPQHF. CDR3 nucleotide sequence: TGTGCCAGCAGTTTCCTTGACCACCTGATGGCTAATAGCAATCAGCCCCAGCATTTT.

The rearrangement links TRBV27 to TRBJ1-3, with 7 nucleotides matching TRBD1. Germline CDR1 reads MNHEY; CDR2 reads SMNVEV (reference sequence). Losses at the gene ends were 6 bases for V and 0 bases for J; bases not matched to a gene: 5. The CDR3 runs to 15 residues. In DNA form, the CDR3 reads TGTGCCAGCAGCGTGGACAGGTCCTCTGGAAACACCATATATTTT. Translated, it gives CASSVDRSSGNTIYF.

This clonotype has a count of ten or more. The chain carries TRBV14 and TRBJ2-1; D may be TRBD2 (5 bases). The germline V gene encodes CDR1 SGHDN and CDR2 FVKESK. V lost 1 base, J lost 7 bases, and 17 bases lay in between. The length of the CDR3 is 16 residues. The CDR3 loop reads CASSQGLPQNPNEQFF. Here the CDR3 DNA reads TGTGCCAGCAGCCAAGGACTACCACAGAACCCAAATGAGCAGTTCTTC.

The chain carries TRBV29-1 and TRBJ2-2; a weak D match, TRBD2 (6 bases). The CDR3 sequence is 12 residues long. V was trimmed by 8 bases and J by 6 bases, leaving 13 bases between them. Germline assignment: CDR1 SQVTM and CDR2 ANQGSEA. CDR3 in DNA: TGCAGCCCTACACAGCGGGCCGGGGAGCTGTTTTTT. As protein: CSPTQRAGELFF.

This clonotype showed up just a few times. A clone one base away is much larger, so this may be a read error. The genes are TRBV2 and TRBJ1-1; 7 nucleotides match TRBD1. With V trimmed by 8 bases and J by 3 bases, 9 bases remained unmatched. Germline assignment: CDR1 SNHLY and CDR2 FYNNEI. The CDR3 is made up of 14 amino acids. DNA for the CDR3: TGTGCCAGCTTCAGGGGGTTCGGGGACACTGAAGCTTTCTTT. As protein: CASFRGFGDTEAFF. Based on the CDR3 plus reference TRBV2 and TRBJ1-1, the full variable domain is EPEVTQTPSHQVTQMGQEVILRCVPISNHLYFYWYRQILGQKVEFLVSFYNNEISEKSEIFDDQFSVERPDGSNFTLKIRSTKLEDSAMYFCASFRGFGDTEAFFGQGTRLTVV.

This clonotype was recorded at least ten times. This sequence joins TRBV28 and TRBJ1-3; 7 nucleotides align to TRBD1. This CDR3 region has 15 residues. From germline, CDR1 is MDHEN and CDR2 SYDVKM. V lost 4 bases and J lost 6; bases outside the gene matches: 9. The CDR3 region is CASSSTGVSANTIYF. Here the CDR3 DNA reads TGTGCCAGCAGTTCTACAGGGGTCTCGGCAAACACCATATATTTT. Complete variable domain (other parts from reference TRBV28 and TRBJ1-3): DVKVTQSSRYLVKRTGEKVFLECVQDMDHENMFWYRQDPGLGLRLIYFSYDVKMKEKGDIPEGYSVSREKKERFSLILESASTNQTSMYLCASSSTGVSANTIYFGEGSWLTVV.

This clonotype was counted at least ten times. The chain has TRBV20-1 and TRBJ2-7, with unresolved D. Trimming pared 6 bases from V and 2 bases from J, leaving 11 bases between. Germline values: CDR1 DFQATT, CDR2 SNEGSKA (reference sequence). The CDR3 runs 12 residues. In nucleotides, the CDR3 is TGCAGTGCCGCGCCGGGTCCCTACGAGCAGTACTTC. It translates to CSAAPGPYEQYF.

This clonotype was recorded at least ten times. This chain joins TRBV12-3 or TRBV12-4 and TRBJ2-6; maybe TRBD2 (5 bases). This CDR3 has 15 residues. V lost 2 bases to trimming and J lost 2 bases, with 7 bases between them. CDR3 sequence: CASSLTGTGANVLTF. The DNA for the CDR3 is TGTGCCAGCAGTTTAACCGGGACTGGGGCCAACGTCCTGACTTTC.

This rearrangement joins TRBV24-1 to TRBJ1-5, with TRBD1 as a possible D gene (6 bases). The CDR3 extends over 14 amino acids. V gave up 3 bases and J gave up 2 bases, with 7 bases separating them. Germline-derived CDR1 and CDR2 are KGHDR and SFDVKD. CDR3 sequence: CATSDRQGNQPQHF. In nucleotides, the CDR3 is TGTGCCACCAGTGATAGACAGGGCAATCAGCCCCAGCATTTT.

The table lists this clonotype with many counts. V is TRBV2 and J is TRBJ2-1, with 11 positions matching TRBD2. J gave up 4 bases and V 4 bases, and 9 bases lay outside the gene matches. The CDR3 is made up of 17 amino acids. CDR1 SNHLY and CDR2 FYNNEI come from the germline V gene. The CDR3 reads CASSARLAGTLYNEQFF. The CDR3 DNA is TGTGCCAGCAGTGCCCGACTAGCGGGGACCTTATACAATGAGCAGTTCTTC.

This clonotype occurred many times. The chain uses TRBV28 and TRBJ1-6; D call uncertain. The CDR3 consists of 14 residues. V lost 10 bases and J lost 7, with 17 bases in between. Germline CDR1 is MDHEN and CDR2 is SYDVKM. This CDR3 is CAIQPPPGNSPLHF. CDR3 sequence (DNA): TGTGCCATCCAGCCTCCTCCGGGGAATTCACCCCTCCACTTT.

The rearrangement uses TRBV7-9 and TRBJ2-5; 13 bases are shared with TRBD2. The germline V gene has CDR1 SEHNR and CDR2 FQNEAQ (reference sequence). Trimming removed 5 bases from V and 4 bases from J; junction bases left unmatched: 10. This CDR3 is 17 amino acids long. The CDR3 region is CASSRPSGLAGVETQYF. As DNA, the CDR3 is TGTGCCAGCAGCCGACCCTCAGGACTAGCGGGAGTAGAGACCCAGTACTTC.

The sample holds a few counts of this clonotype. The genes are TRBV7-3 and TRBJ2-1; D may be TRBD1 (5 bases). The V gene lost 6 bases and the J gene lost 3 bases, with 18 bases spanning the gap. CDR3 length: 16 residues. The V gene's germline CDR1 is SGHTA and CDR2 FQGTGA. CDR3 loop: CASSNPGRTFYNEQFF. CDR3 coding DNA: TGTGCCAGCAGTAATCCCGGCAGGACATTCTACAATGAGCAGTTCTTC.

The CDR3 sequence: CASSTLAGVVYEQYF. DNA for the CDR3: TGCGCCAGCAGCACCCTAGCGGGAGTCGTGTACGAGCAGTACTTC. The chain is built from TRBV5-1 and TRBJ2-7, with 10 bases that match TRBD2. With 4 bases clipped from V and 4 bases from J, the junction kept 8 bases outside the gene matches. Germline assignment: CDR1 SGHRS and CDR2 YFSETQ. This CDR3 contains 15 residues.

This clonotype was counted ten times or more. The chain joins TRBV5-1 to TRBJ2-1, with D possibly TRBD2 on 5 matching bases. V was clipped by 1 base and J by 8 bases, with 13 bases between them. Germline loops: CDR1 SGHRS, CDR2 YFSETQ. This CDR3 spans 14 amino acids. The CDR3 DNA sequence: TGCGCCAGCAGCTTGTTATCCCCCGGGGATGAGCAGTTCTTC. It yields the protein CASSLLSPGDEQFF.